These T cell receptor beta chains were read from a single sample in a study of OX40 agonist ivuxolimab in advanced cancers. Sequencing was performed with immunoSEQ multiplex PCR; in TCRdb, only in-frame clones are kept and a portion is missing. The table has tens of thousands of clones, around 94% seen once. This material consisted of CD4+ or CD8+ T cells sorted from blood, taken in a trial of the OX40 agonist ivuxolimab. These receptors were obtained from an adult with an advanced solid tumor such as melanoma, head and neck, liver or kidney cancer. Each CDR3 is given with its conserved first and last residue. A D gene is named only where the DNA matches it firmly. Size values are once, few and many counts, or a class for expanded clones, and some rows have none.

TRBV9	-	TRBD2	15	TRBJ2-1	TGTGCCAGCAGCGTCGGACTAGCGACGTACAATGAGCAGTTCTTC	CASSVGLATYNEQFF
TRBV11-2	-	-	17	TRBJ2-5	TGTGCCAGCGAGACTTCTCTGGGCCCTTATAGAGGAGAGACCCAGTACTTC	CASETSLGPYRGETQYF
TRBV6-6	-	-	16	TRBJ2-6	TGTGCCAGCAGTTACGGTAGAGACTCTGGGGCCAACGTCCTGACTTTC	CASSYGRDSGANVLTF
TRBV19	-	-	14	TRBJ1-2	TGTGCCAGTACCATAGGAGGCAGCAACTATGGCTACACCTTC	CASTIGGSNYGYTF
TRBV6-1	-	TRBD1	12	TRBJ2-7	TGTGCCACTCGACAGGGGGCTGGCGAGCAGTACTTC	CATRQGAGEQYF
TRBV28	once	TRBD1	14	TRBJ2-7	TGTGCCAGCAGTCTGAGGACAGGGCCGGGGGAGCAGTACTTC	CASSLRTGPGEQYF
TRBV19	-	-	14	TRBJ2-5	TGTGCCAGTAGTACGACCGGGACCCAAGAGACCCAGTACTTC	CASSTTGTQETQYF
TRBV7-9	-	-	15	TRBJ2-7	TGTGCCAGCAGCTTAACGAGCAGTAATCTCCACGAGCAGTACTTC	CASSLTSSNLHEQYF
TRBV7-3	-	TRBD2	16	TRBJ2-2	TGTGCCAGCAGGGGGATGGAGCGGGAGACGGCCGGGGAGCTGTTTTTT	CASRGMERETAGELFF
TRBV5-1	-	TRBD1	12	TRBJ2-7	TGCGCCAGCAGCTTCACAGGGGGCGAGCAGTACTTC	CASSFTGGEQYF
TRBV7-9	once	-	15	TRBJ2-5	TGTGCCAGCAGCTTATTCCGGACGTGGGAAGAGACCCAGTACTTC	CASSLFRTWEETQYF
TRBV5-1	-	-	15	TRBJ1-2	TGCGCCAGCAGCTTGGGGACAGCTGCCGGGTATGGCTACACCTTC	CASSLGTAAGYGYTF
TRBV4-3	once	-	16	TRBJ2-7	TGCGCCAGCAGCCAAGAAGCAGGCGGGACCAACTACGAGCAGTACTTC	CASSQEAGGTNYEQYF
TRBV7-3	-	-	13	TRBJ2-3	TGTGCCAGCAGCTCAGCTAGCACAGATACGCAGTATTTT	CASSSASTDTQYF
TRBV19	-	-	13	TRBJ1-5	TGTGCCAGTAGTGTTGGCCCCCATCAGCCCCAGCATTTT	CASSVGPHQPQHF
TRBV7-6	once	-	19	TRBJ2-3	TGTGCCAGCAGCTTACAAAGAGGCGGGTGGGAGGCTTGGACAGATACGCAGTATTTT	CASSLQRGGWEAWTDTQYF
TRBV4-3	-	-	16	TRBJ1-3	TGCGCCAGCAGCCAAGATAGGGGGGTAACTGGAAACACCATATATTTT	CASSQDRGVTGNTIYF
TRBV11-2	-	-	14	TRBJ1-4	TGTGCCAGCAGCCCCACAGGGTTTGAGGAAAAACTGTTTTTT	CASSPTGFEEKLFF
TRBV7-9	-	-	14	TRBJ2-7	TGTGCCAGCAGCTTAGTGTATAGTTCCTACGAGCAGTACTTC	CASSLVYSSYEQYF
TRBV27	-	TRBD2	16	TRBJ2-1	TGTGCCAGCAGTGTTGGGACTAGCGGGATTTACAATGAGCAGTTCTTC	CASSVGTSGIYNEQFF